The source of this T cell receptor (beta chain) is a study of early T cells in non-severe SARS-CoV-2 infection. Across the whole study: Bulk RNA from unsorted whole blood was sequenced; chains were unpaired. Findings and caveats of the study: There was a bias toward anti-spike CD8 responses in VDJdb matching, which missed private and CD4 specificities.

CDR3 length: 13 residues. CDR1 and CDR2 (germline): SGHRS, YFSETQ. V lost 5 bases to trimming and J lost 1 base, with 9 bases between them. Researchers attached unique molecular identifiers to individual cDNA molecules. TCRdb analysed the 5' RACE reads with MiXCR anew, one entry per CDR3 protein. The profile covers approximately 50,000 distinct CDR3 sequences, with roughly 8.8% appearing a single time and under 15% taken by the ten largest. A note on this clonotype: Its antigen is not known.

The TCR was taken from an adult who was a healthcare worker with PCR-confirmed SARS-CoV-2 infection or an uninfected control (not recorded which). Sequenced material: whole blood. This chain uses TRBV5-1 with TRBJ1-1; possible D gene TRBD1, 5 bases. CDR3 region: CASRGTGNTEAFF. CDR3 bases: TGCGCCAGCAGAGGGACCGGGAACACTGAAGCTTTCTTT.